Listed below are T cell receptor beta chains from one sample, sequenced in a study of blood T cells in healthy people across ages. TCRdb analysed the 5' RACE reads with MiXCR anew, one entry per CDR3 protein. The sample includes roughly 680,000 distinct CDR3 sequences, over 20% of them seen just once. Material: blood. The receptors were sampled from a man aged 70 or older in good health. Each CDR3 is given with its conserved first and last residue. The D gene is left open where the match is weak. Part of the rows lack a size; the others show once, few, many or a class for expanded clones.

>TRBV20-1|few|TRBJ2-1|TRBD2
CSARDPSGRAIFNEQFF
TGCAGTGCTAGAGACCCTAGCGGGAGGGCCATTTTCAATGAGCAGTTCTTC
>TRBV6-2/TRBV6-3|few|TRBJ2-5|TRBD2
CASSYPRLADQETQYF
TGTGCCAGCAGTTATCCTCGACTAGCGGATCAAGAGACCCAGTACTTC
>TRBV5-1|many|TRBJ2-5|NA
CASSLVGVGETQYF
TGCGCCAGCAGCTTGGTAGGGGTCGGGGAGACCCAGTACTTC
>TRBV29-1|NA|TRBJ1-1|NA
CSVDKGAGTEAFF
TGCAGCGTGGACAAAGGGGCGGGAACTGAAGCTTTCTTT
>TRBV29-1|NA|TRBJ1-1|NA
CSVRSGMNTEAFF
TGCAGCGTGAGGTCTGGGATGAACACTGAAGCTTTCTTT
>TRBV9|few|TRBJ2-5|TRBD2
CASSKGLVEETQYF
TGTGCCAGCAGCAAAGGACTAGTGGAAGAGACCCAGTACTTC
>TRBV20-1|NA|TRBJ2-1|TRBD2
CSARATSGRANEQFF
TGCAGTGCTAGAGCGACTAGCGGGAGGGCCAATGAGCAGTTCTTC
>TRBV9|NA|TRBJ1-6|NA
CASSVGTKDSSPLHF
TGTGCCAGCAGCGTAGGGACCAAGGACAGTTCACCCCTCCACTTT
>TRBV11-2|NA|TRBJ2-4|NA
CASSLAGDQSKNIQYF
TGTGCCAGCAGCTTAGCCGGGGATCAGTCCAAAAACATTCAGTACTTC
>TRBV2|many|TRBJ2-5|NA
CASKTIRGRRETQYF
TGTGCCAGCAAGACCATCCGGGGGCGAAGAGAGACCCAGTACTTC
>TRBV29-1|few|TRBJ2-3|NA
CSFPGASGFTDTQYF
TGCAGCTTCCCTGGGGCCAGCGGGTTCACAGATACGCAGTATTTT
>TRBV12-3/TRBV12-4|NA|TRBJ2-2|NA
CASSFWGENTGELFF
TGTGCCAGCAGTTTCTGGGGGGAGAACACCGGGGAGCTGTTTTTT
>TRBV24-1|NA|TRBJ2-3|TRBD2
CATSDASGRSDTQYF
TGTGCCACCAGTGACGCTAGCGGGAGGTCAGATACGCAGTATTTT
>TRBV29-1|many|TRBJ2-5|NA
CSVVRRGSEQETQYF
TGCAGCGTTGTGCGTCGGGGATCTGAGCAAGAGACCCAGTACTTC
>TRBV5-1|NA|TRBJ2-5|NA
CASSLPPVETQYF
TGCGCCAGCAGCTTGCCGCCCGTGGAGACCCAGTACTTC